This record looks at one T cell receptor beta chain sequence and its context. The same CDR3 can be traced to other DNA sequences in this sample. This entry is derived from a study of T cell changes during pregnancy in multiple sclerosis. Germline CDR1 is GTSNPN and CDR2 is SVGIG (reference sequence). V was trimmed by 0 bases and J by 1 base, leaving 6 bases between them. The CDR3 totals 13 residues. Sequenced by immunoSEQ multiplex PCR; TCRdb stores in-frame clones only, minus some. The data hold 95,000 to 150,000 clones, with 80% to 95% observed a single time. The chain employs TRBV30 and TRBJ1-1; D gene ambiguous. The receptor was isolated from a female donor with multiple sclerosis, enrolled in a pregnancy study. Sequencing used peripheral blood, obtained before pregnancy. The CDR3 spells CAWSVRGNTEAFF. CDR3 sequence (DNA): TGTGCCTGGAGTGTACGGGGGAACACTGAAGCTTTCTTT.